A selection of T cell receptor beta chains follows, all from one sample in a study of monozygotic twins with cystic fibrosis. Assay: immunoSEQ multiplex PCR; the TCRdb copy retains only in-frame clones and omits some. The sample holds fewer than 30,000 clones; less than 95% are singletons and the top ten take 0.54%. The sample comprised blood. Source of these receptors: a girl aged 2 to 9 with cystic fibrosis. Each CDR3 is given with its conserved first and last residue. D genes are given only for firm matches. A clone size is listed for some rows: how often the clone was seen (once, few, many), or a class if it is expanded.

cdr3_aa | cdr3_nt | v_call | d_call | j_call | clone_size
CAWSLRRGTSPMGEQFF | TGTGCCTGGAGTCTACGGAGGGGGACTAGCCCGATGGGTGAGCAGTTCTTC | TRBV30 | TRBD2 | TRBJ2-1 | .
CASSLGRQRRMNTEAFF | TGCGCCAGCAGCTTGGGACGGCAACGGAGGATGAACACTGAAGCTTTCTTT | TRBV5-1 | . | TRBJ1-1 | .
CASSFSVGRGPWGYGYTF | TGTGCCAGCAGCTTTTCAGTAGGGAGGGGGCCCTGGGGCTATGGCTACACCTTC | TRBV7-9 | TRBD1 | TRBJ1-2 | few
CASSPVYGYTF | TGTGCCAGCAGCCCAGTCTACGGCTACACCTTC | TRBV7-9 | . | TRBJ1-2 | few
CASSLAPTDGDTQYF | TGTGCCAGCAGCTTAGCTCCAACGGACGGAGATACGCAGTATTTT | TRBV7-7 | . | TRBJ2-3 | .
CASSPAGVRFHPDTQYF | TGTGCCAGCAGCCCCGCCGGCGTGCGATTCCACCCAGATACGCAGTATTTT | TRBV7-9 | . | TRBJ2-3 | .
CASSQGELPPGLAGRSSYEQYF | TGTGCCAGCAGCCAAGGGGAGTTACCACCGGGACTAGCGGGGAGAAGCTCCTACGAGCAGTACTTC | TRBV4-2 | TRBD2 | TRBJ2-7 | .
CAWSEQGPNEKLFF | TGTGCCTGGAGTGAACAGGGGCCTAATGAAAAACTGTTTTTT | TRBV30 | TRBD1 | TRBJ1-4 | once
CAIGRDSYNSPLHF | TGTGCCATCGGACGGGACTCCTATAATTCACCCCTCCACTTT | TRBV19 | . | TRBJ1-6 | .
CASRRTAKNTEAFF | TGTGCCAGCAGACGGACAGCGAAGAACACTGAAGCTTTCTTT | TRBV6-5 | . | TRBJ1-1 | .
CASSSQGGDEKLFF | TGCGCCAGCAGTTCGCAGGGAGGAGATGAAAAACTGTTTTTT | TRBV5-1 | . | TRBJ1-4 | .
CAHGRKNTEAFF | TGTGCCCACGGACGGAAGAACACTGAAGCTTTCTTT | TRBV30 | . | TRBJ1-1 | .
CASRLAGDETQYF | TGCGCCAGCAGACTAGCGGGGGACGAGACCCAGTACTTC | TRBV5-1 | TRBD2 | TRBJ2-5 | .
CASSLSTGGQAGELFF | TGTGCCAGCAGTTTATCGACCGGGGGGCAGGCCGGGGAGCTGTTTTTT | TRBV27 | . | TRBJ2-2 | .
CASSDSKRGAGFYNEQFF | TGTGCCAGCAGTGACTCGAAACGGGGGGCGGGATTCTACAATGAGCAGTTCTTC | TRBV6-4 | . | TRBJ2-1 | .
CASSYSYAQGGYTF | TGTGCCAGCAGTTACTCGTACGCACAGGGAGGCTACACCTTC | TRBV6-5 | . | TRBJ1-2 | .
CASSQELVGGQETQYF | TGTGCCAGCAGCCAAGAGTTGGTCGGGGGCCAAGAGACCCAGTACTTC | TRBV4-2 | . | TRBJ2-5 | .
CSARMNTEAFF | TGCAGTGCTAGAATGAACACTGAAGCTTTCTTT | TRBV20-1 | . | TRBJ1-1 | .
CAWSVQGPYGYTF | TGTGCCTGGAGTGTACAGGGACCCTATGGCTACACCTTC | TRBV30 | . | TRBJ1-2 | .
CASSQNEGLLNEQFF | TGCGCCAGCAGCCAAAACGAGGGGCTTCTTAATGAGCAGTTCTTC | TRBV4-1 | . | TRBJ2-1 | .
CASSLAAGLAGFTGELFF | TGTGCCAGCAGCTTAGCGGCGGGACTAGCGGGTTTCACCGGGGAGCTGTTTTTT | TRBV7-2 | TRBD2 | TRBJ2-2 | .
CASSTEESPLHF | TGTGCCAGCAGCACCGAGGAGTCACCCCTCCACTTT | TRBV9 | . | TRBJ1-6 | .
CASSQAEVRGYGYTF | TGCGCCAGCAGCCAAGCGGAGGTCAGGGGCTATGGCTACACCTTC | TRBV4-1 | . | TRBJ1-2 | .
CASSLNSPLHF | TGTGCCAGCAGCTTAAATTCACCCCTCCACTTT | TRBV7-9 | . | TRBJ1-6 | .
CASSYSGSYGQYF | TGTGCCAGCAGTTACTCGGGCAGCTACGGGCAGTACTTC | TRBV6-5 | . | TRBJ2-7 | .
CASSSFQGLKDEQYF | TGTGCCAGCAGCTCCTTTCAGGGGCTGAAGGACGAGCAGTACTTC | TRBV7-9 | . | TRBJ2-7 | .
CASSEVGGWGSNEKLFF | TGTGCCAGCAGTGAAGTAGGAGGATGGGGCAGTAATGAAAAACTGTTTTTT | TRBV6-1 | . | TRBJ1-4 | .
CAWSRLGTSGGKTQYF | TGTGCCTGGAGTCGGCTTGGGACTAGCGGGGGGAAGACCCAGTACTTC | TRBV30 | TRBD2 | TRBJ2-5 | .
CASSPRVSGVLYEQYF | TGTGCCAGCTCACCACGTGTTAGCGGGGTTCTTTACGAGCAGTACTTC | TRBV18 | TRBD2 | TRBJ2-7 | .
CASAAGGVNEKLFF | TGTGCCAGCGCCGCAGGGGGTGTTAATGAAAAACTGTTTTTT | TRBV2 | TRBD1 | TRBJ1-4 | .
CASSLQGNTEAFF | TGTGCCAGCAGCTTACAGGGGAACACTGAAGCTTTCTTT | TRBV7-9 | . | TRBJ1-1 | .
CASSVDRGGNQPQHF | TGTGCCAGCAGTGTGGACAGGGGAGGAAATCAGCCCCAGCATTTT | TRBV6-5 | TRBD1 | TRBJ1-5 | .
CASSTYNEQFF | TGCGCCAGCAGCACCTACAATGAGCAGTTCTTC | TRBV5-1 | . | TRBJ2-1 | once
CASSSNKGSYNSPLHF | TGTGCCAGCAGCAGTAACAAGGGGTCCTATAATTCACCCCTCCACTTT | TRBV7-2 | . | TRBJ1-6 | once
CASRSSQDTEAFF | TGCGCCAGCAGATCATCCCAGGACACTGAAGCTTTCTTT | TRBV5-1 | . | TRBJ1-1 | .
CASSLGSLGGMNTEAFF | TGTGCCAGCAGCTTGGGCTCACTCGGGGGCATGAACACTGAAGCTTTCTTT | TRBV5-8 | . | TRBJ1-1 | .
CSAGATQFF | TGCAGCGCGGGGGCTACGCAGTTCTTC | TRBV29-1 | . | TRBJ2-1 | .
CASSWDRGNIQYF | TGTGCCAGCAGCTGGGACAGGGGAAACATTCAGTACTTC | TRBV7-8 | TRBD1 | TRBJ2-4 | .
CASSEGRLAGDQETQYF | TGTGCCAGCAGTGAAGGTCGCCTAGCGGGGGACCAAGAGACCCAGTACTTC | TRBV2 | TRBD2 | TRBJ2-5 | once
CASGTGVRAEAFF | TGTGCCAGCGGGACAGGGGTGAGGGCTGAAGCTTTCTTT | TRBV6-1 | TRBD1 | TRBJ1-1 | .
CASSSHTGGSYNSPLHF | TGTGCCAGCAGCTCACATACGGGGGGCTCCTATAATTCACCCCTCCACTTT | TRBV7-6 | . | TRBJ1-6 | .
CASSAVTGIDYEQYF | TGTGCCAGCAGCGCCGTTACAGGGATTGACTACGAGCAGTACTTC | TRBV7-2 | . | TRBJ2-7 | .
CAWRPGQGFHGYTF | TGTGCCTGGAGGCCGGGACAGGGGTTTCATGGCTACACCTTC | TRBV30 | TRBD1 | TRBJ1-2 | .
CASRSTGSREQYF | TGTGCCAGTCGGTCTACAGGATCGAGGGAGCAGTACTTC | TRBV19 | . | TRBJ2-7 | .
CAWGGGTGDFADTQYF | TGTGCCTGGGGCGGGGGAACAGGGGACTTCGCAGATACGCAGTATTTT | TRBV30 | . | TRBJ2-3 | .
CASSIPSVAEAFF | TGTGCCAGTAGTATTCCCTCGGTCGCGGAAGCTTTCTTT | TRBV19 | . | TRBJ1-1 | .
CATSPRGTSWSKNIQYF | TGTGCCACCAGCCCCCGCGGGACTAGCTGGTCCAAAAACATTCAGTACTTC | TRBV15 | TRBD2 | TRBJ2-4 | once
CASSLSNIAEAFF | TGTGCCAGCAGTTTATCCAATATCGCTGAAGCTTTCTTT | TRBV27 | . | TRBJ1-1 | .
CAWSKGQGPNTEAFF | TGTGCCTGGAGTAAGGGGCAGGGACCTAACACTGAAGCTTTCTTT | TRBV30 | . | TRBJ1-1 | once
CASSLASGVPNSPLHF | TGTGCCAGCAGCTTAGCGTCCGGGGTCCCTAATTCACCCCTCCACTTT | TRBV7-9 | . | TRBJ1-6 | .
CASSLLLTAGGRTDTQYF | TGTGCCAGCAGCTTGCTCCTTACGGCGGGGGGGCGCACAGATACGCAGTATTTT | TRBV5-4 | TRBD2 | TRBJ2-3 | .
CASSQNTGGVYNEQFF | TGCGCCAGCAGCCAAAATACAGGGGGCGTATACAATGAGCAGTTCTTC | TRBV4-1 | TRBD1 | TRBJ2-1 | .
CATSTRPGANQPQHF | TGTGCCACCAGCACCCGACCGGGGGCAAATCAGCCCCAGCATTTT | TRBV15 | . | TRBJ1-5 | .
CASSVVPPAGYTF | TGTGCCAGCAGCGTAGTACCCCCCGCCGGCTACACCTTC | TRBV9 | . | TRBJ1-2 | .